This T cell receptor beta chain was captured in a study of OX40 agonist ivuxolimab in advanced cancers. Study at large: Hepatocellular carcinoma, melanoma, renal cell or head and neck cancer affected the dose-escalation patients. Notes on the study in general: Low normalized T-cell clonal expansion was also seen in some nonresponders. The study found that CD8+ T cells averaged more expanded clones than CD4+. CD4+ and CD8+ T cells in blood underwent clonal expansion by week 6 at 0.1 to 3.0 mg/kg.

Of note for this clone: What it binds is not known.

Measured with immunoSEQ multiplex PCR; TCRdb has only the in-frame clones, and not every one. The table includes tens of thousands of clones, over 75% detected once. The sequencing here drew on CD4+ or CD8+ T cells sorted from blood, taken in a trial of the OX40 agonist ivuxolimab. The source is an adult with an advanced solid tumor such as melanoma, head and neck, liver or kidney cancer.

CDR3 DNA sequence: TGCGCCAGCAGCTTGGACGGACAGCAGAACACTGAAGCTTTCTTT. This codes for CASSLDGQQNTEAFF. This chain joins TRBV5-1 and TRBJ1-1; maybe TRBD1 (6 bases). This CDR3 has 15 amino acids. Germline V lookup: CDR1 SGHRS, CDR2 YFSETQ. The V gene lost 0 bases and the J gene lost 1 base, with 10 bases spanning the gap. The whole variable domain, filled in from reference TRBV5-1 and TRBJ1-1, reads KAGVTQTPRYLIKTRGQQVTLSCSPISGHRSVSWYQQTPGQGLQFLFEYFSETQRNKGNFPGRFSGRQFSNSRSEMNVSTLELGDSALYLCASSLDGQQNTEAFFGQGTRLTVV.